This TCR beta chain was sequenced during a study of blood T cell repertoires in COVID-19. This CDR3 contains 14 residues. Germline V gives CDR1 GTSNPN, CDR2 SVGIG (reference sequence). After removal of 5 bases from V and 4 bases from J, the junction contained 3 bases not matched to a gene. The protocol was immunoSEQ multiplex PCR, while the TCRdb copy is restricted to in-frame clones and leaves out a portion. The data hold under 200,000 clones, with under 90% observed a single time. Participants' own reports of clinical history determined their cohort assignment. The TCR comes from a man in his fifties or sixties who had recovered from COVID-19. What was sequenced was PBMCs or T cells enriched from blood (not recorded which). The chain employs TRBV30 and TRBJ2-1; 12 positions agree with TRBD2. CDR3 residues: CAWGTSGGYNEQFF. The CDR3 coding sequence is TGTGCCTGGGGAACTAGCGGGGGGTACAATGAGCAGTTCTTC.